This TCR beta chain was found in a study of T-cell memory formation after mild COVID-19. Study details: Largely donor-specific TCR clusters were found. Overall study findings and caveats: Certain responding clones were present in pre-infection memory, suggesting participation of cross-reactive memory. Clones shrinking from day 15 to 85 showed even CD4/CD8 mixes; later expanders tilted CD4+.

About this clonotype: What it recognizes is unknown.

TCRalpha and TCRbeta libraries used 5'RACE with constant-segment primers and UMIs. One entry per CDR3 protein, called by TCRdb with MiXCR from the 5' RACE reads. The sample has approximately 240,000 distinct CDR3 sequences; roughly 17% are singletons. The V and J ends lost 5 bases and 4 bases respectively, with 11 bases between them. The CDR3 totals 13 residues. Germline assignment: CDR1 MNHNY and CDR2 SVGAGI (reference sequence). The specimen was PBMCs or a T cell subset sorted from them (not recorded which). The chain recombines TRBV6-6 with TRBJ1-2; possible D gene TRBD1, 5 bases. The sequence was obtained from a man aged 18 to 35 who had mild COVID-19 (a few samples of this study predate the infection). Cell type and time point are not known. This CDR3 reads CASSRQSFYGYTF. The CDR3 DNA reads as TGTGCCAGCAGTCGACAGAGCTTCTATGGCTACACCTTC.